This TCR beta chain is from a study of neoadjuvant nivolumab and ipilimumab in lung cancer. Study observations and caveats: TCR sequencing covered a small number of samples. From pretherapy to surgery, tumor richness and clonality rose with dual therapy. Resected tumors had greater TCR richness and clonality than uninvolved lung.

TCRdb keeps only in-frame clones here, not all; method: immunoSEQ multiplex PCR. The top ten clones hold about 5% of a sample with around 7,500 clones, approximately 80% of them seen once. A note on this clone: Its specificity is unknown.

Germline V gene data show CDR1 as MRHNA and CDR2 as SNTAGT. There are 15 residues in the CDR3. With 0 bases clipped from V and 9 bases from J, the junction kept 7 bases outside the gene matches. The source of this sequence is an adult with non-small cell lung cancer. The sequencing used tumor tissue, collected after neoadjuvant nivolumab, alone or with ipilimumab, at or shortly before surgery. The chain combines TRBV6-4 with TRBJ1-5, with 8 nucleotides matching TRBD1. CDR3 region: CASSDSGQEQGPQHF. Written as DNA, the CDR3 is TGTGCCAGCAGTGACTCGGGACAGGAGCAGGGGCCCCAGCATTTT.